The sequence of this T cell receptor beta chain was determined in a study of shared clonotypes between healthy human individuals. Turning to the study itself: Three plates were used per donor for CD4 naive, three for CD4 memory, two for CD8 naive and one for CD8 memory. Study-level points and caveats: Researchers sampled only blood; tissue repertoires likely differ. Clonotypes that were shared across four donors made up about 4.5% of naive CD4 clonotypes.

Naive CD8 populations comprised CD45RO-negative cells positively selected for CCR7, excluding terminally differentiated effector memory CD45RA+ cells. Points on this clone: Its antigen is unknown.

Sequenced by immunoSEQ multiplex PCR; TCRdb stores in-frame clones only, minus some. The table records about 680,000 clones, 92% of them present only once. The receptor's source is a man aged 25-45 years in good health. The sequenced sample consisted of naive CD8+ T cells sorted from blood.

CDR3 in amino acids: CASMKRADLYNEQFF. For the CDR3, the DNA is TGTGCCAGCATGAAACGGGCGGACCTTTACAATGAGCAGTTCTTC. The V and J genes are TRBV6-6 and TRBJ2-1; D is ambiguous. Trimming shortened V by 7 bases and J by 4 bases, and 17 bases separated the two germline ends. The germline V gene encodes CDR1 MNHNY and CDR2 SVGAGI (reference sequence). This CDR3 region has 15 residues.